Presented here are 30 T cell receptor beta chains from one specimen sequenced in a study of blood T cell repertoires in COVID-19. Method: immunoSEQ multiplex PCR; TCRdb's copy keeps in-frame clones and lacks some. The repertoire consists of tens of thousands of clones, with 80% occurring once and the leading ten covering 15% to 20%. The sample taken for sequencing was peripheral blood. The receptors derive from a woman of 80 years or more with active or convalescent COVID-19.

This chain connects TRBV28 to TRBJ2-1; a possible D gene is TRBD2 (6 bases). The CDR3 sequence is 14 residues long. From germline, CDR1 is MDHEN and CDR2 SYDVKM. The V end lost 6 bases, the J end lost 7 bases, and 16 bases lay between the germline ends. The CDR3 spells CASSPRGLSNEQFF. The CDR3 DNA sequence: TGTGCCAGCAGCCCTAGGGGACTGTCGAATGAGCAGTTCTTC.

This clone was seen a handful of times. The CDR3 region has the DNA TGTGCCAGCAGCCCCGGGACAGGGGACAATAATTCACCCCTCCACTTT. Translating gives CASSPGTGDNNSPLHF. The chain employs TRBV5-4 and TRBJ1-6; 10 positions agree with TRBD1. Germline V gene data show CDR1 as SGHNT and CDR2 as YYREEE (reference sequence). The CDR3 runs to 16 residues. Losses at the gene ends were 4 bases for V and 5 bases for J; bases not matched to a gene: 6. Full variable domain (rest looked up from reference TRBV5-4 and TRBJ1-6): ETGVTQSPTHLIKTRGQQVTLRCSSQSGHNTVSWYQQALGQGPQFIFQYYREEENGRGNFPPRFSGLQFPNYSSELNVNALELDDSALYLCASSPGTGDNNSPLHFGNGTRLTVT.

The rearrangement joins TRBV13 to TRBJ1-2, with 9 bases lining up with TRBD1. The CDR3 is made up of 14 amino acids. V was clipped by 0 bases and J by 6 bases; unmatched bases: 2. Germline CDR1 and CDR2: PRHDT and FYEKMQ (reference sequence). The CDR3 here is CASSLGTGGHGYTF. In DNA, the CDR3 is TGTGCCAGCAGCTTAGGGACAGGGGGACATGGCTACACCTTC.

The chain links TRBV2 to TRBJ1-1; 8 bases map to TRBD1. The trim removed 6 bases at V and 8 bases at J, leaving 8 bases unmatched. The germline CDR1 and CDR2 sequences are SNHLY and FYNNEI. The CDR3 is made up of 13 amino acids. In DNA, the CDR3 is TGTGCCAGCAGGCCGGACAGGGCGGCCGAAGCTTTCTTT. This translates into CASRPDRAAEAFF.

CDR3 coding DNA: TGTGCCAGCAGCTTAATGTCGGGGTTACCATACAATGAGCAGTTCTTC. Its translation: CASSLMSGLPYNEQFF. J is TRBJ2-1 and V is TRBV11-3, with D possibly being TRBD2 (5 bases). CDR1 is SGHNT, CDR2 YENEEA, per germline. The CDR3 is made up of 16 amino acids. V gave up 2 bases and J gave up 4 bases, with 15 bases separating them.

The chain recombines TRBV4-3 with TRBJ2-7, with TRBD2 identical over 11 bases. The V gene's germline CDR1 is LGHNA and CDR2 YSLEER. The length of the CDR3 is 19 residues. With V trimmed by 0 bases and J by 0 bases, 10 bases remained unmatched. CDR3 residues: CASSQDLASGRRFSYEQYF. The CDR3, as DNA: TGCGCCAGCAGCCAAGATTTAGCTAGCGGGAGGCGATTCTCCTACGAGCAGTACTTC.

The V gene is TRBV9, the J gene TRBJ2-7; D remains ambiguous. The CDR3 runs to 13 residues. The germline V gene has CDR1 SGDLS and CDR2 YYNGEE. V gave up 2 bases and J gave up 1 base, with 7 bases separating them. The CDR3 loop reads CASSVDGSYEQYF. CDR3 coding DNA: TGTGCCAGCAGCGTTGACGGGTCCTACGAGCAGTACTTC.

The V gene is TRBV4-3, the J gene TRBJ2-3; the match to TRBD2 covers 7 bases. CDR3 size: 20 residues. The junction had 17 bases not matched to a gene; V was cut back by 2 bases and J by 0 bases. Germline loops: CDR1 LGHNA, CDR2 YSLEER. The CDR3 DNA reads TGCGCCAGCAGCCAATCCCCCAACTTCCTAGCGGCAAAAAGCACAGATACGCAGTATTTT. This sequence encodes CASSQSPNFLAAKSTDTQYF.

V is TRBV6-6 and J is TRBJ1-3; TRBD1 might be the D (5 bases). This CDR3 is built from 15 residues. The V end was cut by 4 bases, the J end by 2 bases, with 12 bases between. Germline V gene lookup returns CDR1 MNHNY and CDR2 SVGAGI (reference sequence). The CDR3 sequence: CASSSVGGTGNTIYF. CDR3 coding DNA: TGTGCCAGCAGTTCCGTGGGGGGGACTGGAAACACCATATATTTT.

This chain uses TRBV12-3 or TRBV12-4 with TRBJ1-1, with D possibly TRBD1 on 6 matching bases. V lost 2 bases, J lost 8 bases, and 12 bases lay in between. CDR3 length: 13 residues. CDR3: CASSLKQGVEAFF. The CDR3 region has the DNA TGTGCCAGCAGTTTAAAACAGGGTGTCGAAGCTTTCTTT.

DNA of the CDR3: TGTGCCAGCAGCCCAGGGGGCGCCAAGCACATTCAGTACTTC. Translation: CASSPGGAKHIQYF. The chain is built from TRBV28 and TRBJ2-4; 8 bases agree with TRBD1. The CDR3 has 14 residues. Looked up from germline, CDR1 is MDHEN and CDR2 is SYDVKM. The V and J ends lost 6 bases and 8 bases, in that order; junction bases with no gene match: 9.

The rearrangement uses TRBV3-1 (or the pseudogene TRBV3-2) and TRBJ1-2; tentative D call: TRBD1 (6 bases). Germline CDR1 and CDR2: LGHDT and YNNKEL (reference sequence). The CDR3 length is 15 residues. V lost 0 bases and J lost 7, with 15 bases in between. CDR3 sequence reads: CASSQDVITGSGYTF. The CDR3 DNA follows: TGTGCCAGCAGCCAAGATGTCATCACAGGGAGTGGCTACACCTTC.

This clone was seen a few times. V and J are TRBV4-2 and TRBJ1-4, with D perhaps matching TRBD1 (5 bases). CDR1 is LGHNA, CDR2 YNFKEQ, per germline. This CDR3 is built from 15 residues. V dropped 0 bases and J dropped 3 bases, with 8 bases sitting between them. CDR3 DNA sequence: TGTGCCAGCAGCCAAGAGGGGGGGGCTAATGAAAAACTGTTTTTT. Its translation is CASSQEGGANEKLFF.

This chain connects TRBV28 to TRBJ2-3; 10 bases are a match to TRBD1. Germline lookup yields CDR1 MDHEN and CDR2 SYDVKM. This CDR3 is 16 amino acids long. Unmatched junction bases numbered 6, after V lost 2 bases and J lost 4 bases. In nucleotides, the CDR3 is TGTGCCAGCAGTTTACGGGGACAGGGGCTGGCAGATACGCAGTATTTT. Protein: CASSLRGQGLADTQYF. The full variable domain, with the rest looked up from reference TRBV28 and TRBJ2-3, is DVKVTQSSRYLVKRTGEKVFLECVQDMDHENMFWYRQDPGLGLRLIYFSYDVKMKEKGDIPEGYSVSREKKERFSLILESASTNQTSMYLCASSLRGQGLADTQYFGPGTRLTVL.

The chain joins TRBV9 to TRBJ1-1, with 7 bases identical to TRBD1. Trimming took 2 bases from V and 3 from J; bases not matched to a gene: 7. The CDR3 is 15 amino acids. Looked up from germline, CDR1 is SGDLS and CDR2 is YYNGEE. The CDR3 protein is CASSVSPDRDTEAFF. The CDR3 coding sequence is TGTGCCAGCAGCGTTAGCCCAGACAGGGACACTGAAGCTTTCTTT.

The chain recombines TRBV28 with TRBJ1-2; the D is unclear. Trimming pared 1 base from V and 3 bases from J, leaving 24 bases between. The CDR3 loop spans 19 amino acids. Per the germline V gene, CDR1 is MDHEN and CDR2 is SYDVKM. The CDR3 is CASSLSMGGGLGSDYGYTF. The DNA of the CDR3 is TGTGCCAGCAGTTTATCGATGGGTGGAGGGTTAGGGTCTGACTATGGCTACACCTTC.

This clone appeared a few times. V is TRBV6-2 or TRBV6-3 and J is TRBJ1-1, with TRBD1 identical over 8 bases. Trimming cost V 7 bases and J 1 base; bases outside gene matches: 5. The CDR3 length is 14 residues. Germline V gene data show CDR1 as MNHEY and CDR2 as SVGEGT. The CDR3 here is CASIPDRENTEAFF. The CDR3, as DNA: TGTGCCAGCATCCCGGACAGGGAGAACACTGAAGCTTTCTTT.

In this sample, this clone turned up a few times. The CDR3: CASSKTGGSQPQHF. The CDR3 DNA is TGTGCCAGCAGTAAGACAGGGGGAAGTCAGCCCCAGCATTTT. This chain joins TRBV7-3 and TRBJ1-5; TRBD1 matches 9 bases. The CDR3 contains 14 residues. Germline V gives CDR1 SGHTA, CDR2 FQGTGA. J was trimmed by 6 bases and V by 6 bases; bases with no gene match: 6.

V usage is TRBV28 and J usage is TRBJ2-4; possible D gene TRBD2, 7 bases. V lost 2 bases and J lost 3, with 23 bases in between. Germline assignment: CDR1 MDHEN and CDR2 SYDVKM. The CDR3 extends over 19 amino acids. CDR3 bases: TGTGCCAGCAGTTTAGGGGGCGGGGCTCCTGGACTAGGCAAAAACATTCAGTACTTC. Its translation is CASSLGGGAPGLGKNIQYF. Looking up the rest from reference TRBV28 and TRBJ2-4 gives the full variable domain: DVKVTQSSRYLVKRTGEKVFLECVQDMDHENMFWYRQDPGLGLRLIYFSYDVKMKEKGDIPEGYSVSREKKERFSLILESASTNQTSMYLCASSLGGGAPGLGKNIQYFGAGTRLSVL.

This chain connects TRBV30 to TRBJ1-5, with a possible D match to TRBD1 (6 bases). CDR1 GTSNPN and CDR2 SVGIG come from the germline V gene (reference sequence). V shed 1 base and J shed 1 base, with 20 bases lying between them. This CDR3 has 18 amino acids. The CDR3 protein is CAWSAEGVGGKSNQPQHF. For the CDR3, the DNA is TGTGCCTGGAGTGCCGAGGGGGTGGGAGGGAAAAGCAATCAGCCCCAGCATTTT.

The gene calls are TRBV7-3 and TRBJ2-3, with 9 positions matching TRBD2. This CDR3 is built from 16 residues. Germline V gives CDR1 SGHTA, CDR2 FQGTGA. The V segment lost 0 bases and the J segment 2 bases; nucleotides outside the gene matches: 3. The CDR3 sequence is CASSLTPSGVTDTQYF. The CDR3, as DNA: TGTGCCAGCAGCTTAACCCCTAGCGGGGTCACAGATACGCAGTATTTT.

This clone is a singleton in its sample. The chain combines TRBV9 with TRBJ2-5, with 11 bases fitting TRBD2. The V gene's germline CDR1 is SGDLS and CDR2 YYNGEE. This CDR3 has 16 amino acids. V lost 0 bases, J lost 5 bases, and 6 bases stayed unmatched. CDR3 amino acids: CASSVATTSGMETQYF. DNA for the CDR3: TGTGCCAGCAGCGTAGCTACGACTAGCGGGATGGAGACCCAGTACTTC.

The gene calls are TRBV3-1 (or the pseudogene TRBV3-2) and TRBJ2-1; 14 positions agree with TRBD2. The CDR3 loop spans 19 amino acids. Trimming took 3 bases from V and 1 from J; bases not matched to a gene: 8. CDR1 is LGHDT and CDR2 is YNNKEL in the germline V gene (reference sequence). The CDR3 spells CASSQRLAGGELSYNEQFF. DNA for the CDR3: TGTGCCAGCAGCCAGAGACTAGCGGGAGGGGAGCTATCCTACAATGAGCAGTTCTTC.

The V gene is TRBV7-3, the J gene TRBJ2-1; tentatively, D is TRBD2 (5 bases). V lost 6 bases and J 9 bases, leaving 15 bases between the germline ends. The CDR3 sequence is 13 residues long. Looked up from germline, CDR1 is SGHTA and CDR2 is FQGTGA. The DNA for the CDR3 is TGTGCCAGCAGACCCCGGGTTGAGGGTGAGCAGTTCTTC. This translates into CASRPRVEGEQFF.

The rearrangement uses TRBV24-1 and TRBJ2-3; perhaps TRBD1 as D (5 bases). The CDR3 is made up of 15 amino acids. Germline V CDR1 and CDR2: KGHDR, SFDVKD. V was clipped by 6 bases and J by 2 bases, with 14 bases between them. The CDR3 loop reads CATSQGGRATDTQYF. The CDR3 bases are TGTGCCACCAGTCAAGGTGGCAGGGCCACAGATACGCAGTATTTT.

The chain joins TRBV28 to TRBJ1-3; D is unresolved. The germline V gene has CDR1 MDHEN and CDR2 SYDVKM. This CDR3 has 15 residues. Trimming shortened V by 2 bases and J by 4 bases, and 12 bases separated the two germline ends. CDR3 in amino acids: CASSLAGGRGNTIYF. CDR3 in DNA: TGTGCCAGCAGTTTAGCTGGCGGGCGAGGAAACACCATATATTTT.

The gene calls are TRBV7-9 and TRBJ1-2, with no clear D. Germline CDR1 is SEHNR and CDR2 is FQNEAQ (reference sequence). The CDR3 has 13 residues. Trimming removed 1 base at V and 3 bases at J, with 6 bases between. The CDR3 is CASSLDRDYGYTF. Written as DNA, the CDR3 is TGTGCCAGCAGCTTAGACCGGGACTATGGCTACACCTTC. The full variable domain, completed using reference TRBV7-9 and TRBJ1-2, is DTGVSQNPRHKITKRGQNVTFRCDPISEHNRLYWYRQTLGQGPEFLTYFQNEAQLEKSRLLSDRFSAERPKGSFSTLEIQRTEQGDSAMYLCASSLDRDYGYTFGSGTRLTVV.

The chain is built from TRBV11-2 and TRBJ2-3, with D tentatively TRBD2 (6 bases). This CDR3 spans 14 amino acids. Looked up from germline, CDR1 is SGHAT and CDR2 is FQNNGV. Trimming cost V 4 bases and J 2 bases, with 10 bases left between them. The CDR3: CASSSRDFTDTQYF. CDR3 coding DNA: TGTGCCAGCAGCTCCCGGGACTTCACAGATACGCAGTATTTT. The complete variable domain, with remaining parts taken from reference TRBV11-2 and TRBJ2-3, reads EAGVAQSPRYKIIEKRQSVAFWCNPISGHATLYWYQQILGQGPKLLIQFQNNGVVDDSQLPKDRFSAERLKGVDSTLKIQPAKLEDSAVYLCASSSRDFTDTQYFGPGTRLTVL.

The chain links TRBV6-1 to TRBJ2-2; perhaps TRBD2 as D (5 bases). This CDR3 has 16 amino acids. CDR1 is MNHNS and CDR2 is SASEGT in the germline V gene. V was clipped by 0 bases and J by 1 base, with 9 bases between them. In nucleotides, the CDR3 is TGTGCCAGCAGTGAAGCCAGACTATTGAACACCGGGGAGCTGTTTTTT. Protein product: CASSEARLLNTGELFF.

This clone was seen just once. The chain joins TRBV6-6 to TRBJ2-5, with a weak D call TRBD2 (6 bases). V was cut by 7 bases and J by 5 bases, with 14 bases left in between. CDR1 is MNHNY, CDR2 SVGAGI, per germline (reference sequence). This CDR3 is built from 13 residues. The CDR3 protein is CASTLGGRETQYF. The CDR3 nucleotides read TGTGCCAGCACCCTGGGGGGACGGGAGACCCAGTACTTC.